The text below deals with one T cell receptor (beta chain). Its antigen is still unknown. This specimen belongs to a study of T cells in Graves' hyperthyroidism and ophthalmopathy. The PBMCs were sourced from fresh peripheral blood (about 10 ml). Study outcomes and limitations: The model's output predicted ophthalmopathy at a median of about 6.5 months prior to onset.

Germline V gene data show CDR1 as SQVTM and CDR2 as ANQGSEA. This CDR3 contains 14 residues. From RNA transcripts, TCR beta CDR3 regions were amplified. The HTBI primer set was used in a first-round RT-PCR of the TCR CDR3. TCRdb analysed the multiplex PCR reads with MiXCR anew, one entry per CDR3 protein. The sample includes over 150,000 distinct CDR3 sequences, around 17% seen only once; the top ten take about half. This chain uses TRBV29-1 with TRBJ2-7; TRBD1 agrees at 7 bases. The J call may be mistaken, given a closer DNA end match to TRBJ2-1. The sample consisted of blood. This TCR came from a woman aged 50 to 65 with Graves' hyperthyroidism. CDR3: CSVRKTGSSYEQFF. CDR3 DNA: TGCAGCGTTCGTAAGACAGGGTCCTCCTACGAGCAGTTCTTC.